This entry features one T cell receptor beta chain sequence. Its specificity is unknown. The entry originates in a study of cytomegalovirus exposure and HLA in healthy donors. This CDR3 contains 16 residues. Losses at the gene ends were 2 bases for V and 6 bases for J; bases not matched to a gene: 5. Germline loops: CDR1 MDHEN, CDR2 SYDVKM. Study-level points and caveats: Previously analyzed data showed that most TCR beta V segments were productive at a frequency of about 87% or about 30%. Because they were indistinguishable, some V segments, including TRBV6-2 and TRBV6-3, were excluded. A later analysis showed that HLA-associated TCR beta chains had undergone more clonal expansion than equally common others.

Researchers ran the PCR with 60 Vbeta and 13 Jbeta primers. Profiling relied on immunoSEQ multiplex PCR, and the TCRdb table lists in-frame clones only, not all of them. The sample shows 100,000 to 150,000 clones, roughly 70% of them seen only once. The sample comprised PBMCs. V is TRBV28 and J is TRBJ2-2; TRBD2 agrees at 11 bases. The origin of this receptor is a man aged 40-49 years in good health and CMV-seropositive. Here the CDR3 DNA reads TGTGCCAGCAGTTTACAACTAGCGGGAGCTTCCGGGGAGCTGTTTTTT. Translated: CASSLQLAGASGELFF.